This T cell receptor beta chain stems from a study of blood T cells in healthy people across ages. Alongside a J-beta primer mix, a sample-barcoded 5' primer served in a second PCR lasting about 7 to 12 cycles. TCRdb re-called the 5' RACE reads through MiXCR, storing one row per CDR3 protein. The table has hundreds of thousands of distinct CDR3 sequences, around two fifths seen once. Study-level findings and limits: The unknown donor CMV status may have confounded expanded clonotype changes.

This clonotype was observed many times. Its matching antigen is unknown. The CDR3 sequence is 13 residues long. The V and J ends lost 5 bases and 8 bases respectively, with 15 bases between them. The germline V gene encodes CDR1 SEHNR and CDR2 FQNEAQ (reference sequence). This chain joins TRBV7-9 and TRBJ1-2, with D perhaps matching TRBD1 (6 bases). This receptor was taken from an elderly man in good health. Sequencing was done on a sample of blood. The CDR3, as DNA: TGTGCCAGCAGCCTCTTGGGAGGGGGGGGCTACACCTTC. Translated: CASSLLGGGGYTF.